These 20 T cell receptor beta chains originate from one sample sequenced in a study of technical replicates of blood from several donors. The assay was immunoSEQ multiplex PCR, and TCRdb's table has in-frame clones only and misses some. The table shows tens of thousands of clones, with roughly 94% occurring only once. Input material: T cells isolated from PBMCs. Receptors were obtained from a human donor in good health.

V is TRBV13 and J is TRBJ1-1; 7 bases match TRBD1. This CDR3 is 17 amino acids long. The germline gives CDR1 PRHDT, CDR2 FYEKMQ (reference sequence). Trimming removed 1 base from V and 5 bases from J; junction bases left unmatched: 13. CDR3 DNA: TGTGCCAGCAGCTTAGCCTTTAGCGTACAGGGGAGAACTGAAGCTTTCTTT. The encoded protein is CASSLAFSVQGRTEAFF.

The chain joins TRBV6-5 to TRBJ2-7, with D perhaps TRBD1 (6 bases). Trimming cost V 4 bases and J 2 bases, with 12 bases left between them. This CDR3 is 14 amino acids long. The germline V gene encodes CDR1 MNHEY and CDR2 SVGAGI. The chain's CDR3 is CASSFARGAYEQYF. The DNA for the CDR3 is TGTGCCAGCAGTTTCGCCAGGGGAGCCTACGAGCAGTACTTC.

In its sample, this clone was seen once. This chain connects TRBV18 to TRBJ2-5; D unresolved. The V end was cut by 1 base, the J end by 0 bases, with 15 bases between. In germline, CDR1 is KGHSH, CDR2 LQKENI. This CDR3 has 17 residues. This chain's CDR3 is CASSPLSPGSNQETQYF. CDR3 nucleotides: TGTGCCAGCTCACCACTTTCTCCGGGTTCCAACCAAGAGACCCAGTACTTC.

About this clone itself: Sequence at one end of the junction differs from germline and may be a read error. V gene TRBV10-2 combines with J gene TRBJ1-2; weak D call: TRBD1 (5 bases). This CDR3 spans 13 amino acids. CDR1 is WSHSY, CDR2 SAAADI, per germline. The CDR3 region has the DNA TGCGCCAGCAGTATGGCAGGGATCGTCTCCTACGCCTTC. Protein product: CASSMAGIVSYAF.

This clone was detected only a few times. The gene calls are TRBV6-6 and TRBJ2-7; 11 bases map to TRBD1. Germline CDR1 reads MNHNY; CDR2 reads SVGAGI (reference sequence). Trimming cost V 8 bases and J 7 bases; bases outside gene matches: 4. The CDR3 sequence is 12 residues long. The CDR3 protein is CASGQGAGEQYF. CDR3 nucleotides: TGTGCCAGCGGACAGGGGGCGGGTGAGCAGTACTTC.

CDR3 sequence: CASGLGQKAFF. The CDR3 DNA sequence: TGTGCTAGTGGTTTGGGACAGAAAGCTTTCTTT. The chain combines TRBV12-5 with TRBJ1-1, with D possibly matching TRBD1 (5 bases). The CDR3 has 11 residues. The germline CDR1 and CDR2 sequences are LGHNT and FRNRAP. V was pared by 1 base and J by 9 bases, with 6 bases between. Full variable domain (missing parts from reference TRBV12-5 and TRBJ1-1): DARVTQTPRHKVTEMGQEVTMRCQPILGHNTVFWYRQTMMQGLELLAYFRNRAPLDDSGMPKDRFSAEMPDATLATLKIQPSEPRDSAVYFCASGLGQKAFFGQGTRLTVV.

The sample holds one count of this clone. This chain connects TRBV6-5 to TRBJ1-3, with D unclear. V dropped 4 bases and J dropped 4 bases, with 5 bases sitting between them. This CDR3 comprises 12 residues. Per germline, CDR1 MNHEY and CDR2 SVGAGI. CDR3 sequence reads: CASSSQGNTIYF. The CDR3, as DNA: TGTGCCAGCAGTTCCCAAGGAAACACCATATATTTT.

The chain couples TRBV5-6 to TRBJ1-4; D perhaps matches TRBD1 (5 bases). The germline V gene encodes CDR1 SGHDT and CDR2 YYEEEE. V was pared by 4 bases and J by 7 bases, with 14 bases between. The length of the CDR3 is 14 residues. CDR3 in amino acids: CASSRLGEGEKLFF. DNA for the CDR3: TGTGCCAGCAGCCGGTTAGGGGAGGGTGAAAAACTGTTTTTT.

The table lists this clone with a few counts. The chain links TRBV10-3 to TRBJ1-1, with 8 nucleotides matching TRBD1. The CDR3 sequence is 16 residues long. CDR1 is ENHRY, CDR2 SYGVKD, per germline. V gave up 2 bases and J gave up 1 base; unmatched junction bases: 6. CDR3 loop: CAISEGQGGKNTEAFF. CDR3 sequence (DNA): TGTGCCATCAGTGAGGGACAGGGCGGGAAGAACACTGAAGCTTTCTTT.

The rearrangement links TRBV7-9 to TRBJ2-5, with a weak D call TRBD1 (5 bases). The ends were cut back, 1 base at V and 1 base at J, with 10 bases in the middle. The germline V gene encodes CDR1 SEHNR and CDR2 FQNEAQ (reference sequence). This CDR3 region has 15 residues. The CDR3 reads CASSLGTGSQETQYF. In DNA, the CDR3 is TGTGCCAGCAGCTTAGGAACAGGATCCCAAGAGACCCAGTACTTC.

The J gene is TRBJ2-6, the V gene TRBV9; no definite D call. The length of the CDR3 is 14 residues. Trimming took off 3 bases at V and 5 bases at J, with 9 bases between the two ends. Germline lookup yields CDR1 SGDLS and CDR2 YYNGEE. The CDR3 DNA reads as TGTGCCAGCAGCGCGCCGCGCCGGGCCAACGTCCTGACTTTC. It codes for CASSAPRRANVLTF.

The rearrangement links TRBV5-1 to TRBJ2-3, with 16 bases fitting TRBD2. Germline loops: CDR1 SGHRS, CDR2 YFSETQ. The CDR3 consists of 16 residues. Unmatched junction bases numbered 6, after V lost 4 bases and J lost 7 bases. In nucleotides, the CDR3 is TGCGCCAGCAGCCCAGGGACTAGCGGGAGGGTGAATACGCAGTATTTT. Its protein is CASSPGTSGRVNTQYF.

This chain connects TRBV6-5 to TRBJ1-1; no reliable D call. Germline V gene sequence: CDR1 MNHEY, CDR2 SVGAGI. The CDR3 contains 15 residues. V was pared by 3 bases and J by 1 base, with 12 bases between. The CDR3 DNA sequence: TGTGCCAGCAGTTATGGTGTGGCAGGGAACACTGAAGCTTTCTTT. This encodes CASSYGVAGNTEAFF.

This chain connects TRBV5-1 to TRBJ1-1; 11 bases line up with TRBD1. From germline, CDR1 is SGHRS and CDR2 YFSETQ. The CDR3 loop spans 16 amino acids. Trimming cost V 4 bases and J 6 bases; bases outside gene matches: 11. Here the CDR3 reads CASSLRDRGMEAEAFF. The CDR3 coding sequence is TGCGCCAGCAGCCTGCGGGACAGGGGGATGGAGGCTGAAGCTTTCTTT. Supplemented by reference TRBV5-1 and TRBJ1-1, the full variable domain reads KAGVTQTPRYLIKTRGQQVTLSCSPISGHRSVSWYQQTPGQGLQFLFEYFSETQRNKGNFPGRFSGRQFSNSRSEMNVSTLELGDSALYLCASSLRDRGMEAEAFFGQGTRLTVV.

This clone was seen more than once but under ten times. This rearrangement joins TRBV11-2 to TRBJ2-7; 11 nucleotides agree with TRBD2. The CDR3 consists of 15 residues. Trimming cost V 4 bases and J 1 base; bases outside gene matches: 3. Per germline, CDR1 SGHAT and CDR2 FQNNGV. The CDR3 nucleotides are TGTGCCAGCAGCTATGGGACTAGCGGATCCTACGAGCAGTACTTC. It specifies CASSYGTSGSYEQYF.

The chain employs TRBV23-1 and TRBJ2-4, with 8 bases aligning to TRBD1. TRBV23-1 is known as an ORF, though its function is uncertain. The CDR3 has 16 residues. J lost 2 bases, V lost 4 bases, and 7 bases had no gene match. For the CDR3, the DNA is TGCGCCAGCAGTCCACGGACAGGGAGGTCCAAAAACATTCAGTACTTC. Encoded protein: CASSPRTGRSKNIQYF.

The V gene is TRBV14, the J gene TRBJ1-1, with a tentative D call TRBD1 (6 bases). The V gene's germline CDR1 is SGHDN and CDR2 FVKESK. The CDR3 runs 16 residues. Trimming took off 3 bases at V and 3 bases at J, with 17 bases between the two ends. The CDR3 sequence: CASSHPTNRVHTEAFF. In nucleotides, the CDR3 is TGTGCCAGCAGCCATCCGACAAACAGGGTCCACACTGAAGCTTTCTTT.

The chain links TRBV11-3 to TRBJ2-2, with a possible D match to TRBD1 (6 bases). V was cut by 2 bases and J by 7 bases, with 8 bases left in between. Germline assignment: CDR1 SGHNT and CDR2 YENEEA. The CDR3 is made up of 13 amino acids. CDR3 DNA: TGTGCCAGCAGCTTAAGGGGGAACGGGGAGCTGTTTTTT. Translation: CASSLRGNGELFF.

V and J are TRBV7-9 and TRBJ1-1; D possibly corresponds to TRBD1 (5 bases). The CDR3 is made up of 15 amino acids. CDR1 and CDR2 (germline): SEHNR, FQNEAQ (reference sequence). Trimming removed 3 bases at V and 0 bases at J, with 11 bases between. CDR3 sequence: CASSLLDSMNTEAFF. The CDR3 nucleotides read TGTGCCAGCAGCTTGTTAGACAGTATGAACACTGAAGCTTTCTTT.

In its sample, this clone was seen once. The J gene is TRBJ1-1, the V gene TRBV7-9; D ambiguous. Germline CDR1 is SEHNR and CDR2 is FQNEAQ (reference sequence). V lost 5 bases to trimming and J lost 2 bases, with 9 bases between them. The CDR3 loop spans 13 amino acids. CDR3 in DNA: TGTGCCAGCAGCGCATTACTTAACACTGAAGCTTTCTTT. Its protein is CASSALLNTEAFF.